This TCR beta chain is from a study of CD8+ T cells in alopecia areata. General observations from the study: Clonality in the scalp and expanded CD8+ clones ranked among the top 100 were significantly decreased by tofacitinib. Scalp sample sequencing also detects resident alphabeta T cells of normal skin. Any link of baseline CD8+ expansion to response, resting on one nonresponder, remains uncertain.

In each case, RNA was isolated and then reverse transcribed into cDNA as the sequencing template. Sequencing used immunoSEQ multiplex PCR; TCRdb keeps in-frame clones, though not all of them. The sample yields roughly 190,000 clones, about 60% seen once. This CDR3 is 11 amino acids long. CDR1 is SGHRS, CDR2 YFSETQ, per germline. Trimming removed 4 bases at V and 5 bases at J, with 4 bases between. This clone was detected only a few times. Antigen specificity is unknown. Described treatment: oral pan-JAK inhibitor, 5-10 mg twice daily. The origin of this receptor is a human donor with alopecia areata. The sample here was CD4+ T cells sorted from blood, taken at week 4, from a patient treated with tofacitinib. The J gene is TRBJ2-1, the V gene TRBV5-1; D ambiguous. CDR3: CASSPDNEQFF. CDR3 DNA sequence: TGCGCCAGCAGCCCGGACAATGAGCAGTTCTTC. The complete variable domain, with remaining parts taken from reference TRBV5-1 and TRBJ2-1, reads KAGVTQTPRYLIKTRGQQVTLSCSPISGHRSVSWYQQTPGQGLQFLFEYFSETQRNKGNFPGRFSGRQFSNSRSEMNVSTLELGDSALYLCASSPDNEQFFGPGTRLTVL.